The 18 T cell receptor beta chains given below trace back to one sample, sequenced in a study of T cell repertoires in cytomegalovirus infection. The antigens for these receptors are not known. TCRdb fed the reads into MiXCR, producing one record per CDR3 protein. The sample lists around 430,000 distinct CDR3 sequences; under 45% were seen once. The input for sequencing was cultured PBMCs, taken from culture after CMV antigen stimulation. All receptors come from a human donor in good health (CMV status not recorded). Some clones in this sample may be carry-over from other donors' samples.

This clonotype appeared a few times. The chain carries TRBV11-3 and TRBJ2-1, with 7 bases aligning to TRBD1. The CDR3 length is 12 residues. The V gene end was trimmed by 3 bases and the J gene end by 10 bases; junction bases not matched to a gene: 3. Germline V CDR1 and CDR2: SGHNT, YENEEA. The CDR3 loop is CASSLGQSEQFF. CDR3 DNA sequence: TGTGCCAGCAGCTTGGGACAGAGCGAGCAGTTCTTC.

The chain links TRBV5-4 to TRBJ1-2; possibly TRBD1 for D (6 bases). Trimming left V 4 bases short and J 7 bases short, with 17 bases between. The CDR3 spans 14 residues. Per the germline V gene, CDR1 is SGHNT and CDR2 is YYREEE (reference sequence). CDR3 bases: TGTGCCAGCAGCACCCAAGACAGGCCGGGTGGCTACACCTTC. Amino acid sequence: CASSTQDRPGGYTF.

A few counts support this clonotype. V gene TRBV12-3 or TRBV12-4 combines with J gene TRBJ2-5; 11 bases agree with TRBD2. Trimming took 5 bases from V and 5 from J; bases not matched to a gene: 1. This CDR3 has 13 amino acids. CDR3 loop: CASSRLAGETQYF. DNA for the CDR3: TGTGCCAGCAGTCGACTAGCGGGGGAGACCCAGTACTTC.

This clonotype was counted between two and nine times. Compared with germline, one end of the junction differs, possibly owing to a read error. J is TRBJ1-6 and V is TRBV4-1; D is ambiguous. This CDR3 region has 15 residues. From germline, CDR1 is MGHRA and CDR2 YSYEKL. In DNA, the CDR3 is TGTGCCAGCAGCCAAGAATATGGGCGGAATTCACCCCTCCACTTT. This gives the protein CASSQEYGRNSPLHF.

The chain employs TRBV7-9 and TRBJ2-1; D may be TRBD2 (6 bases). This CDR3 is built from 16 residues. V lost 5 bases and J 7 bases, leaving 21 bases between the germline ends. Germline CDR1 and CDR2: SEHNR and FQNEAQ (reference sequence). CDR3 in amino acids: CASSPTTRWLRNEQFF. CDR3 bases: TGTGCCAGCAGCCCTACGACTAGGTGGCTTCGGAATGAGCAGTTCTTC.

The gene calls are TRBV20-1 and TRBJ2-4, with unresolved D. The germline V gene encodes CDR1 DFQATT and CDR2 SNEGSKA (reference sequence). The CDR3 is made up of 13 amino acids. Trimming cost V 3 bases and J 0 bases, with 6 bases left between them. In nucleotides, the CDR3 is TGCAGTGCTAGTCAGCCAGCCAAAAACATTCAGTACTTC. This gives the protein CSASQPAKNIQYF.

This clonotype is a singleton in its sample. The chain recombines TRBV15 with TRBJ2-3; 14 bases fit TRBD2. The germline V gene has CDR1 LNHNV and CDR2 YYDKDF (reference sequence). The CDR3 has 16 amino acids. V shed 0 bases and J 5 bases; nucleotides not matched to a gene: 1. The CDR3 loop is CATSRDGLAGGDTQYF. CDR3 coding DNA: TGTGCCACCAGCAGAGACGGACTAGCGGGAGGAGATACGCAGTATTTT.

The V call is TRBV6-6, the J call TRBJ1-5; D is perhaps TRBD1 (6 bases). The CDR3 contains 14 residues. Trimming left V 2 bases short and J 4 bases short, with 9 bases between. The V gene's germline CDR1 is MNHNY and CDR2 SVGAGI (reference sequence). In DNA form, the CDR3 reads TGTGCCAGCAGTTACAGTCAGGGGAATCAGCCCCAGCATTTT. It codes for CASSYSQGNQPQHF.

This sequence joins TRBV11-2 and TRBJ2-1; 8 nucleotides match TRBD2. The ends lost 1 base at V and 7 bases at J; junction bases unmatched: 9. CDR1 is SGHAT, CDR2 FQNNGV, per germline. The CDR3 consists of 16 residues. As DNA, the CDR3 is TGTGCCAGCAGCTTAGTTTCAGGACTAGCTCCAAATGAGCAGTTCTTC. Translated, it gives CASSLVSGLAPNEQFF.

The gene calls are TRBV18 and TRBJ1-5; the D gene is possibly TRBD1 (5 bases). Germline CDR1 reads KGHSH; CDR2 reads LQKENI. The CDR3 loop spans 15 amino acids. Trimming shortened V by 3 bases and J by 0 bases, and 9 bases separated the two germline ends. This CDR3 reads CASSPTENSNQPQHF. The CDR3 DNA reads TGTGCCAGCTCACCGACAGAGAATAGCAATCAGCCCCAGCATTTT. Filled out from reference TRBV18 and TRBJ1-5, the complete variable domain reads NAGVMQNPRHLVRRRGQEARLRCSPMKGHSHVYWYRQLPEEGLKFMVYLQKENIIDESGMPKERFSAEFPKEGPSILRIQQVVRGDSAAYFCASSPTENSNQPQHFGDGTRLSIL.

The CDR3 bases are TGTGCCAGCAGGCGGACAGGGATCCCTGAAGCTTTCTTT. Translated: CASRRTGIPEAFF. The J gene is TRBJ1-1, the V gene TRBV28; 8 bases are shared with TRBD1. This CDR3 region has 13 residues. Germline values: CDR1 MDHEN, CDR2 SYDVKM. After removal of 6 bases from V and 6 bases from J, the junction contained 6 bases not matched to a gene.

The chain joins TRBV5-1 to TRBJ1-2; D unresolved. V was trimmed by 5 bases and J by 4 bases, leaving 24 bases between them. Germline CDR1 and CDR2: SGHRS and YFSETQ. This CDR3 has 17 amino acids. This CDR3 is CASRFSPGGPPTYGYTF. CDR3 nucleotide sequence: TGCGCCAGCAGGTTCTCACCCGGAGGACCGCCTACCTATGGCTACACCTTC.

The CDR3 DNA reads TGTGCCAGCAGCGCGACGGACAGATTATATTCACCCCTCCACTTT. It yields the protein CASSATDRLYSPLHF. The V call is TRBV7-3, the J call TRBJ1-6, with a weak D call TRBD1 (6 bases). The CDR3 is made up of 15 amino acids. The ends were cut back, 5 bases at V and 8 bases at J, with 16 bases in the middle. Germline CDR1 is SGHTA and CDR2 is FQGTGA.

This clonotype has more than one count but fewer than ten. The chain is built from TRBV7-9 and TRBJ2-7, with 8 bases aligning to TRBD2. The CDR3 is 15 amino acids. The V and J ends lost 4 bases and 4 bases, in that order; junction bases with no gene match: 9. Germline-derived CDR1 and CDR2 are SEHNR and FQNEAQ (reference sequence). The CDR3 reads CASSSWAGGVYEQYF. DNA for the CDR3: TGTGCCAGCAGCTCTTGGGCGGGGGGCGTGTACGAGCAGTACTTC. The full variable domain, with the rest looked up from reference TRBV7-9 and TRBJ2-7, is DTGVSQNPRHKITKRGQNVTFRCDPISEHNRLYWYRQTLGQGPEFLTYFQNEAQLEKSRLLSDRFSAERPKGSFSTLEIQRTEQGDSAMYLCASSSWAGGVYEQYFGPGTRLTVT.

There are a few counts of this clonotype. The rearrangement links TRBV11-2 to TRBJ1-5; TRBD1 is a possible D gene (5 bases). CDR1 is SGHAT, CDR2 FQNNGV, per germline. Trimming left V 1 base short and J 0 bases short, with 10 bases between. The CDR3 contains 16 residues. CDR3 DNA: TGTGCCAGCAGCTTAGGACAGACCGATAGCAATCAGCCCCAGCATTTT. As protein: CASSLGQTDSNQPQHF. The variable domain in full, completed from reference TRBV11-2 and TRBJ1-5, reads EAGVAQSPRYKIIEKRQSVAFWCNPISGHATLYWYQQILGQGPKLLIQFQNNGVVDDSQLPKDRFSAERLKGVDSTLKIQPAKLEDSAVYLCASSLGQTDSNQPQHFGDGTRLSIL.

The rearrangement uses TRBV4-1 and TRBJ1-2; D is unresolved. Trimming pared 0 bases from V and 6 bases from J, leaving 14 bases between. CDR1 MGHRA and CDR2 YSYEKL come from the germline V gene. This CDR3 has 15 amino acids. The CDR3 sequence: CASSQDLGRTNGYTF. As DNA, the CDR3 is TGCGCCAGCAGCCAAGATCTTGGCAGGACGAATGGCTACACCTTC.

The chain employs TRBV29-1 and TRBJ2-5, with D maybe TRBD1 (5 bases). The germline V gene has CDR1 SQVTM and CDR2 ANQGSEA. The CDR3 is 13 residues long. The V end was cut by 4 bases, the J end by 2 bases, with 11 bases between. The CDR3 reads CSVARPGQETQYF. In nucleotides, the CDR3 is TGCAGCGTTGCTAGGCCAGGGCAAGAGACCCAGTACTTC. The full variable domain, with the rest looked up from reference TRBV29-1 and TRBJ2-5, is SAVISQKPSRDICQRGTSLTIQCQVDSQVTMMFWYRQQPGQSLTLIATANQGSEATYESGFVIDKFPISRPNLTFSTLTVSNMSPEDSSIYLCSVARPGQETQYFGPGTRLLVL.

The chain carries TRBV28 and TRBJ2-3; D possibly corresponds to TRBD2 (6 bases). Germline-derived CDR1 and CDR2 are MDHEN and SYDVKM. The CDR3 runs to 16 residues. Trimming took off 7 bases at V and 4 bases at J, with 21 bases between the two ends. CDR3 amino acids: CASNRWAGPEADTQYF. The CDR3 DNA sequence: TGTGCCAGCAATCGTTGGGCGGGACCCGAGGCAGATACGCAGTATTTT.